This T cell receptor (beta chain) stems from a study of cytomegalovirus exposure and HLA in healthy donors. Vbeta (60) and Jbeta (13) primers were used in the PCR. Sequencing was performed with immunoSEQ multiplex PCR; in TCRdb, only in-frame clones are kept and a portion is missing. There are 130,000 or so clones in the sample, with approximately 1.9% held by the top ten. The donors (healthy individuals) were bone marrow donors. Germline CDR1 is SGHRS and CDR2 is YFSETQ. This CDR3 has 13 amino acids. V trimming: 7 bases; J trimming: 2 bases; junction bases outside the gene matches: 4. Sequenced input: PBMCs. The J gene is TRBJ2-7, the V gene TRBV5-1, with 9 nucleotides matching TRBD1. The receptor's source is a woman in her fifties or sixties in good health and CMV-seronegative. The CDR3 DNA reads as TGCGCCAGCCGGACAGGGGCAACCTACGAGCAGTACTTC. It translates to CASRTGATYEQYF.